This record concerns one T cell receptor (beta chain) sequence. Its antigen is not known. This entry is derived from a study of shared clonotypes between healthy human individuals. Study at large: Every donor yielded three CD4 naive, three CD4 memory, two CD8 naive and one CD8 memory plate.

Researchers reported that CD8 memory united CD45RO+ cells with CCR7-negative CD45RA+ TemRA cells. Study-wide findings and caveats: It was the non-shared clonotypes that had lower generation probabilities than clonotypes shared by all four donors. Despite large depth, rarefaction showed incomplete sorted-subset sequencing.

The protocol was immunoSEQ multiplex PCR, while the TCRdb copy is restricted to in-frame clones and leaves out a portion. The sample yields around 690,000 clones, about nine tenths seen once. V was trimmed by 5 bases and J by 6 bases, leaving 17 bases between them. The CDR3 sequence is 14 residues long. Germline CDR1 reads LNHDA; CDR2 reads SQIVND (reference sequence). V gene TRBV19 combines with J gene TRBJ2-7, with D perhaps given as TRBD1 or TRBD2 (5 bases each). Sequenced sample: memory CD8+ T cells from PBMCs. Noted subset: CD45RO+ cells pooled with CCR7-negative TemRA cells. The receptor was isolated from a man aged 18 to 29 in good health. Some clones in this sample may be carry-over from other donors' samples. The DNA of the CDR3 is TGTGCCAGTAGTTTCGTTACCGGGGCCCCCGAGCAGTACTTC. Its protein product is CASSFVTGAPEQYF.